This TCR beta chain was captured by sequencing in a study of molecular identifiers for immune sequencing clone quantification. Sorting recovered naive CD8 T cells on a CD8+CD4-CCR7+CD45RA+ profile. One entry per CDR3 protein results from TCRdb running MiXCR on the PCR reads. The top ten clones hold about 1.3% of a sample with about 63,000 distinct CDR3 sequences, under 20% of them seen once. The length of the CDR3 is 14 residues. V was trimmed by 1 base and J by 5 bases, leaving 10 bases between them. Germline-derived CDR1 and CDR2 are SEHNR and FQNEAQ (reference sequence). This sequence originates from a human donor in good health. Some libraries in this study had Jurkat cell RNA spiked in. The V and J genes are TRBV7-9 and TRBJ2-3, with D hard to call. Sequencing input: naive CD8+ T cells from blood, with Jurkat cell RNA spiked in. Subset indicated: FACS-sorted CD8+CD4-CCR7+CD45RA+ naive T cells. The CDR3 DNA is TGTGCCAGCAGCTTAGGGGGTTTGGTAGATACGCAGTATTTT. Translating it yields CASSLGGLVDTQYF.